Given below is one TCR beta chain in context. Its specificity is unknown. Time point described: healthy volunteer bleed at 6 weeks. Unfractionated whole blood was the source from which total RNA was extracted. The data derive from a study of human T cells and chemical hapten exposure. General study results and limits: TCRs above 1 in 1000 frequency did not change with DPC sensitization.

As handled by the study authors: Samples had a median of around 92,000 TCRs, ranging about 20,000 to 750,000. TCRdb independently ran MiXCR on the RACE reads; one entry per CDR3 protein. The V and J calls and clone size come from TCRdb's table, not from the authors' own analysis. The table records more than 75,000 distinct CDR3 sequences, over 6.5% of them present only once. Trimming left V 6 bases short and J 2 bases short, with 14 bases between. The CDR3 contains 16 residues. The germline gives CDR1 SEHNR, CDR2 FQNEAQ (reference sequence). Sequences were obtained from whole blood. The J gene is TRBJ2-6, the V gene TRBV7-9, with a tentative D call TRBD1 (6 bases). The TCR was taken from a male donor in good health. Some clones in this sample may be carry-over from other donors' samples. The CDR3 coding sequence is TGTGCCAGCAGTCATGAGGGGGTTCCTGGGGCCAACGTCCTGACTTTC. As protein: CASSHEGVPGANVLTF.